These 4 T cell receptor beta chains were sequenced from one sample in a study of memory CD4+ T cells and cytomegalovirus serostatus. Single viable CD3+CD4+CD8-CD45RO+ cells were sorted as the memory CD4+ T cells. Clones were sequenced by immunoSEQ multiplex PCR, and TCRdb holds only the in-frame ones, with some missing. The table lists around 44,000 clones, over 60% of them singletons, with under 8% in the top ten. The specimen was memory CD4+ T cells from blood. These receptors all come from an adult in good health and CMV-seronegative.

The V and J genes are TRBV30 and TRBJ2-5, with D possibly being TRBD2 (8 bases). Trimming cost V 3 bases and J 1 base, with 18 bases left between them. Per germline, CDR1 GTSNPN and CDR2 SVGIG (reference sequence). The CDR3 has 16 residues. The CDR3 DNA follows: TGTGCCTGGAGGGTTAGGGGGCGGGAGGTCCAAGAGACCCAGTACTTC. Translating it yields CAWRVRGREVQETQYF.

The V gene is TRBV7-3, the J gene TRBJ2-3; 8 bases align to TRBD2. Germline V gene sequence: CDR1 SGHTA, CDR2 FQGTGA. This CDR3 is built from 15 residues. V dropped 1 base and J dropped 4; count of bases not matched to a gene: 4. This CDR3 is CASSLISGSADTQYF. CDR3 bases: TGTGCCAGCAGCTTAATCAGCGGGAGTGCAGATACGCAGTATTTT.

The rearrangement uses TRBV7-7 and TRBJ2-2; D perhaps matches TRBD1 (6 bases). V shed 5 bases and J shed 2 bases, with 9 bases lying between them. This CDR3 region has 14 residues. From germline, CDR1 is SSHAT and CDR2 FNYEAQ (reference sequence). The CDR3 DNA reads TGTGCCAGCAGCCGGGACATCAACACCGGGGAGCTGTTTTTT. Translation gives CASSRDINTGELFF.

This clone was observed a few times. The chain joins TRBV29-1 to TRBJ1-3; 7 bases fit TRBD1. V shed 1 base, J shed 0 bases, and the junction held 6 bases outside the gene matches. The CDR3 has 16 residues. CDR1 and CDR2 from the germline V gene are SQVTM and ANQGSEA. The chain's CDR3 is CSVEAPRGSSGNTIYF. In DNA form, the CDR3 reads TGCAGCGTTGAAGCACCCAGGGGGTCCTCTGGAAACACCATATATTTT.